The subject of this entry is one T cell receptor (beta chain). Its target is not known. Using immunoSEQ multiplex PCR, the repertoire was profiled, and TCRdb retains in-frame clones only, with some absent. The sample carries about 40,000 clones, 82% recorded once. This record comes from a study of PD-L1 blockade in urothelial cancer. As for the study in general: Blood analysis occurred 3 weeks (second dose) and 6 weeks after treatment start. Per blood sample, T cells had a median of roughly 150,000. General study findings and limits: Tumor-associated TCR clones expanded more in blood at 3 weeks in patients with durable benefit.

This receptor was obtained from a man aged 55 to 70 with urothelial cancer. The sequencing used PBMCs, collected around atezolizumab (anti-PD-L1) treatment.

The chain's CDR3 is CSVEGVAGGLGTQYF. In DNA, the CDR3 is TGCAGCGTTGAAGGGGTAGCGGGGGGGCTTGGGACCCAGTACTTC. The chain employs TRBV29-1 and TRBJ2-5; 11 bases are shared with TRBD2. The trim removed 1 base at V and 7 bases at J, leaving 8 bases unmatched. The CDR3 runs to 15 residues. Germline CDR1 reads SQVTM; CDR2 reads ANQGSEA.